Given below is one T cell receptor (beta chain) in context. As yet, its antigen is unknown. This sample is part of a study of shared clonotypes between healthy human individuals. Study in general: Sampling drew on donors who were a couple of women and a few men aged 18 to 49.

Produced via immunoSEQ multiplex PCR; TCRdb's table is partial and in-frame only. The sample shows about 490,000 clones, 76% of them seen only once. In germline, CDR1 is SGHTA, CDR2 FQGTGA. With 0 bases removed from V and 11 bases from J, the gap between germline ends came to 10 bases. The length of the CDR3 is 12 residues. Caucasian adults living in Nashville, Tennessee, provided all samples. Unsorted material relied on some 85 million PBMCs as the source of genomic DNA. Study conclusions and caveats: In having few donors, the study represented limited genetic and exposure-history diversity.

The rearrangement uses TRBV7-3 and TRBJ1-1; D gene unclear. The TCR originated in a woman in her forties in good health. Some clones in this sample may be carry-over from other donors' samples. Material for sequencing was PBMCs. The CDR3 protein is CASSLTEGAAFF. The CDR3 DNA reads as TGTGCCAGCAGCTTAACGGAGGGTGCTGCTTTCTTT.